This record covers a single T cell receptor (beta chain). Its antigen specificity is not known. Base quality data are lacking; no much larger clone is found one base away. The data were obtained in a study of T cell responses to AZD1222 COVID-19 vaccine (TCRdb year 2021). For context, the study as a whole: A total of about 230 trial participants underwent TCR sequencing, of whom some 210 received two doses of AZD1222 and some 26 received two doses of the MenACWY control vaccine. Trial participants were enrolled by age into 18-55, 56-69 and 70-plus year subgroups, with about 150, 28 and 57 TCR-sequenced participants respectively.

Results and caveats for the whole study, not just this receptor: Participants were mostly white British, with more females than males. The authors suggested clonal diversity may have been underestimated. The vaccine-associated CD4 TCRs covered the entire spike protein, and the dominant responses fell in regions 160-218 and 743-854. Spike-specific TCR breadth and depth rose significantly after two AZD1222 doses compared with day 0 and with MenACWY recipients. Reportedly, almost half of the unique spike-specific TCRs recognized epitopes lying outside the regions that are mutated in the B.1.351 and B.1.1.7 variants. Because no samples from the day 14 peak response were available, repertoires could be characterized only after the peak T cell response. In the small 56-69-year group, the increase in depth fell short of significance, most likely because of low power. Conclusions about previously exposed vaccinees were limited because only 6 or 7 AZD1222 recipients were SARS-CoV-2 seropositive at baseline.

The time point label for this specimen denotes: about 28 days (+/-7) after the second vaccine dose. Because spike-specific TCR depth and breadth did not differ between the two schedules, AZD1222 recipients who got a second dose at roughly 4 weeks were pooled with those who got a second dose at roughly 12 weeks. Vaccinee samples came from UK trials COV001 and COV002, including a single-blind randomized controlled phase 2/3 trial of AZD1222 (ChAdOx1 nCoV-19) in healthy adults. For TCRbeta chain sequencing, PBMC samples from trial participants were taken at day 0 and at day 28 after the second dose. CDR3 length: 11 amino acids, cysteine to phenylalanine. Just the 33-base CDR3 DNA is kept, in frame starting at base 1. CDR1 and CDR2 are read off the germline V gene as LGHNT and FRNRAP. The CDR3 regions of human TCRbeta chains were analyzed by immunosequencing. As for how the authors treated the data: TCRs in the repertoires were matched against a reference library of SARS-CoV-2-specific TCRs that had been generated with the MIRA antigen-specificity platform. Breadth was defined as the fraction of unique TCRs that were SARS-CoV-2-associated. Depth was defined as the fraction of total T cells that were SARS-CoV-2-associated. Using the MIRA data, each spike-specific TCR was mapped to the spike region that the TCR reacts to and placed in a CD4 or CD8 class. Log10-transformed breadth and depth values were compared by one-way ANOVA with Sidak's multiple comparisons tests. In TCRdb, the immuneACCESS table is reduced to in-frame sequences with V and J assigned. These tables do not hold every clone; where another copy was compared, an unresolved V gene accounts for under half, and the others remain unexplained. V and J calls and clone size come straight from that table; D and trimming were deduced from the DNA. The table for this sample lists under 30,000 clones; 80% to 95% of them were counted only once. The ten largest clonotypes hold about 8.8% of the sample.

The receptor was derived from an adult who received the AZD1222 COVID-19 vaccine. Here the chain combines TRBV12-5 and TRBJ1-2, with the D segment identity uncertain. Sequencing was performed on peripheral blood, taken 28 days after the second AZD1222 dose. Read as DNA, the sequence is TGTGCGAGTCAGATCAACTATGGCTACACCTTC. The translation is CASQINYGYTF.